This T cell receptor (beta chain) was identified in a study of radiotherapy plus CTLA-4 blockade in lung cancer. About the research overall: Of the patients, 15% to 20% showed objective responses and around 29% attained disease control. Study results and limitations: Tumor-origin TCR clones grew in blood after radiotherapy plus ipilimumab.

Germline V CDR1 and CDR2: MNHNY, SVGAGI (reference sequence). The CDR3 loop spans 14 amino acids. V was shortened by 8 bases and J by 2 bases, with 14 bases between the two germline ends. Note on this clone: Its antigen is unidentified.

Sequenced by immunoSEQ multiplex PCR; TCRdb stores in-frame clones only, minus some. The sample lists tens of thousands of clones, around 69% occurring once. The sequence derives from a human donor with non-small cell lung cancer who had stable disease on radiotherapy plus ipilimumab. The sequencing used peripheral blood, collected from a patient treated with radiotherapy plus ipilimumab. The chain links TRBV6-6 to TRBJ2-3; a weak D match, TRBD2 (6 bases). CDR3 in DNA: TGTGCCAGCGGAGGGGCCCTCTCCACAGATACGCAGTATTTT. It is translated as CASGGALSTDTQYF.